This T cell receptor beta chain was captured by sequencing in a study of blood T cells in healthy people across ages. Through a sample-barcoded 5' primer and a J-beta primer mix, a second PCR was run for roughly 7 to 12 cycles. TCRdb itself ran the 5' RACE reads through MiXCR, one entry per CDR3 protein. The sample records about 1,400,000 distinct CDR3 sequences, approximately 63% being singletons. The donors, healthy Caucasians from Russia, were aged 6 to 90. There are 12 residues in the CDR3. Germline lookup yields CDR1 MDHEN and CDR2 SYDVKM. The V gene lost 8 bases and the J gene lost 2 bases, with 10 bases spanning the gap.

Source material: blood. This receptor was taken from a man between 18 and 35 years old in good health. The rearrangement joins TRBV28 to TRBJ2-7; no definite D call. The CDR3, as DNA: TGTGCCAGCGCGATTAGGGCCTACGAGCAGTACTTC. Its protein is CASAIRAYEQYF.